This is a list of T cell receptor beta chains from one sample in a study of STAT5B mutations in CD4+ large granular lymphocyte leukemia. The table came from immunoSEQ multiplex PCR; TCRdb's copy has only in-frame clones and leaves some out. The sample lists about 32,000 clones, 71% seen once, with roughly 0.43% in the top ten. The sequencing input was CD4+ T cells from blood buffy coats. The source is a human donor in good health. The CDR3 runs from the conserved cysteine through the conserved F or W. The D gene is left open where the match is weak. Clone size is shown for a subset of rows, as once, few, many or a class of expanded clone.

v_gene	d_gene	abundance	j_gene	CDR3aa	CDR3nt
TRBV7-2	TRBD2	few	TRBJ2-7	CASSLEGLAGPGEQYF	TGTGCCAGCAGCTTAGAGGGACTAGCGGGGCCGGGGGAGCAGTACTTC
TRBV27	TRBD2	-	TRBJ2-7	CASSQQAGGYDEQYF	TGTGCCAGCAGTCAACAAGCGGGGGGGTATGACGAGCAGTACTTC
TRBV29-1	TRBD1	-	TRBJ2-3	CSYDRGGDTQYF	TGCAGCTATGACAGGGGGGGAGATACGCAGTATTTT
TRBV6-5	-	-	TRBJ1-3	CASSYAPSPGNTIYF	TGTGCCAGCAGTTACGCCCCATCACCTGGAAACACCATATATTTT
TRBV19	-	once	TRBJ1-2	CASSISRPGEIYYGYTF	TGTGCCAGTAGTATCTCAAGACCAGGGGAAATATACTATGGCTACACCTTC
TRBV4-1	TRBD2	-	TRBJ2-2	CASSPWSSSGGNTGELFF	TGCGCCAGCAGCCCATGGTCCTCTAGCGGGGGAAACACCGGGGAGCTGTTTTTT
TRBV19	TRBD1	-	TRBJ1-5	CASSTGTGGANNQPQHF	TGTGCCAGTAGTACCGGGACAGGGGGCGCAAATAATCAGCCCCAGCATTTT
TRBV7-9	-	-	TRBJ1-1	CASSWPTEAFF	TGTGCCAGCAGCTGGCCCACTGAAGCTTTCTTT
TRBV30	TRBD1	-	TRBJ1-2	CAWSPITPGGAYGYTF	TGTGCCTGGAGTCCTATAACGCCAGGGGGCGCTTATGGCTACACCTTC
TRBV14	-	-	TRBJ2-7	CASSLLFDEQYF	TGTGCCAGCAGCCTCTTATTTGACGAGCAGTACTTC
TRBV13	-	-	TRBJ2-7	CASQGTVLVGEQYF	TGTGCCAGCCAGGGGACCGTACTCGTTGGCGAGCAGTACTTC
TRBV7-2	-	-	TRBJ2-3	CASSSGRGPSTDTQYF	TGTGCCAGCAGCTCAGGGCGGGGGCCCAGCACAGATACGCAGTATTTT
TRBV28	TRBD2	-	TRBJ2-7	CASSAAKGLAGTYEQYF	TGTGCCAGCAGTGCAGCAAAAGGACTAGCGGGGACCTACGAGCAGTACTTC
TRBV9	-	few	TRBJ1-3	CASKGSGNTIYF	TGTGCCAGCAAGGGGTCTGGAAACACCATATATTTT
TRBV2	-	few	TRBJ2-2	CASSDSRGRRGTGELFF	TGTGCCAGCAGCGATTCGCGGGGCCGACGGGGCACCGGGGAGCTGTTTTTT
TRBV14	-	few	TRBJ2-2	CASSQEEYDPTGELFF	TGTGCCAGCAGCCAGGAAGAATATGATCCCACCGGGGAGCTGTTTTTT
TRBV19	TRBD1	-	TRBJ1-1	CASSSLGTGGPTEAFF	TGTGCCAGTAGTTCACTGGGAACAGGGGGCCCCACTGAAGCTTTCTTT
TRBV29-1	TRBD2	-	TRBJ2-2	CSVGLAGGGELFF	TGCAGCGTTGGACTAGCGGGTGGCGGGGAGCTGTTTTTT
TRBV19	-	few	TRBJ1-6	CASRTEQSVHSPLHF	TGTGCCAGTAGAACGGAACAGAGTGTACATTCACCCCTCCACTTT
TRBV5-1	-	-	TRBJ1-2	CASSLAGTPYGYTF	TGCGCCAGCAGCTTGGCAGGGACACCCTATGGCTACACCTTC
TRBV7-9	-	few	TRBJ2-4	CASSPWDGKNIQYF	TGTGCCAGCAGCCCCTGGGACGGGAAAAACATTCAGTACTTC
TRBV2	-	-	TRBJ2-7	CASSEGTEQYF	TGTGCCAGCAGTGAAGGGACAGAGCAGTACTTC